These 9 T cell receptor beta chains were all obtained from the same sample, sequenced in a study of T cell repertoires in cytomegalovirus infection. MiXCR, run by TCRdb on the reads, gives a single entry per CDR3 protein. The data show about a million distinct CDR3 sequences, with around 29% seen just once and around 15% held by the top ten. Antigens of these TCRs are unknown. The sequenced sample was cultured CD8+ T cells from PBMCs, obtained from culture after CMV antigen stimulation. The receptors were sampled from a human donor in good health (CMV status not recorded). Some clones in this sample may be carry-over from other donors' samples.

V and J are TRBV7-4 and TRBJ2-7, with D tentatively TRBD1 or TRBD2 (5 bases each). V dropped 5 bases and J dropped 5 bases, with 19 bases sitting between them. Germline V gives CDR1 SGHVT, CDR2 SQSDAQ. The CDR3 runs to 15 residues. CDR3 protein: CASSATGTPLNEQYF. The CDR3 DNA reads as TGTGCCAGCAGCGCGACCGGGACCCCGCTCAACGAGCAGTACTTC.

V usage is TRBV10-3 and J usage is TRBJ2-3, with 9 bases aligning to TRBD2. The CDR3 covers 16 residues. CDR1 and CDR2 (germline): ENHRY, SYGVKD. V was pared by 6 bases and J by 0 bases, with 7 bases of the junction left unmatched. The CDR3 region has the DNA TGTGCCATCAGGGTAGCGGGGGTAACTAGCACAGATACGCAGTATTTT. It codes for CAIRVAGVTSTDTQYF.

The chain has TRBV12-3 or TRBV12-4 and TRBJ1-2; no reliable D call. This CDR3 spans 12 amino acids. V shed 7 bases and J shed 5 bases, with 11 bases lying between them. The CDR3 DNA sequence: TGTGCCAGCACTGCCGGGCTGTATGGCTACACCTTC. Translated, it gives CASTAGLYGYTF.

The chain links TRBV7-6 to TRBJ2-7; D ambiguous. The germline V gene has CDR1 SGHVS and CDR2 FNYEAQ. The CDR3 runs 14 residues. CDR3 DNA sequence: TGTGCCAGCAGCTTAGGTACGAGCCCTTACGAGCAGAACGTC. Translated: CASSLGTSPYEQNV.

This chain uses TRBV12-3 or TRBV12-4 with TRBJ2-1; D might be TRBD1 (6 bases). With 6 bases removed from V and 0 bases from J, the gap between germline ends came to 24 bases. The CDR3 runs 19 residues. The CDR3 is CASSPPPPLDRYSYNEQFF. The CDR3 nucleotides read TGTGCCAGCAGCCCACCCCCTCCTTTGGACAGATACTCCTACAATGAGCAGTTCTTC.

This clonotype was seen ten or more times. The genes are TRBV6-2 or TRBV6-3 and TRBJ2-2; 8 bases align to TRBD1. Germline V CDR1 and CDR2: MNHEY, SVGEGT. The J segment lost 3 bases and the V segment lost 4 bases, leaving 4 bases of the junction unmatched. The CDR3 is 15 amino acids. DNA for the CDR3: TGTGCCAGCAGTTTTGACAGGGGTTACACCGGGGAGCTGTTTTTT. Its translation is CASSFDRGYTGELFF.

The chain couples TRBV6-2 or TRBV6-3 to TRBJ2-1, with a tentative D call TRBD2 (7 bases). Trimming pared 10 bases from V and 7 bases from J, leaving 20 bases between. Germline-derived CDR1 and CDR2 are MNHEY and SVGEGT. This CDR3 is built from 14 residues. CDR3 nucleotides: TGTGCCACCCAGAAGGGGGGGCCGGGTAATGAGCAGTTCTTC. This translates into CATQKGGPGNEQFF.

The CDR3 is CASEPGWGNSPLHF. The DNA of the CDR3 is TGTGCCAGCGAACCGGGATGGGGGAATTCACCCCTCCACTTT. This chain links TRBV28 with TRBJ1-6; TRBD1 might be the D (5 bases). Trimming pared 8 bases from V and 7 bases from J, leaving 15 bases between. CDR1 and CDR2 (germline): MDHEN, SYDVKM. The CDR3 extends over 14 amino acids.

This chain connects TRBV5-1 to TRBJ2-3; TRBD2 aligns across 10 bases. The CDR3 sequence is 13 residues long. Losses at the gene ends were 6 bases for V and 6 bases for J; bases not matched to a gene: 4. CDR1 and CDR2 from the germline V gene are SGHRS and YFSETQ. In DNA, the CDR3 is TGCGCCAGCACCCTAGCGGGAGTGGATACGCAGTATTTT. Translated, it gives CASTLAGVDTQYF.